These 26 T cell receptor beta chains were all obtained from the same sample, sequenced in a study of blood T cell repertoires in COVID-19. Sequencing used immunoSEQ multiplex PCR; TCRdb keeps in-frame clones, though not all of them. The sample contains more than 200,000 clones, 75% to 90% of which appear only once. Sequencing input: peripheral blood. Receptor source: a man aged 30-40 years with COVID-19, enrolled during active disease.

The rearrangement uses TRBV6-5 and TRBJ2-5; 11 bases match TRBD1. V shed 4 bases, J shed 3 bases, and the junction held 1 base outside the gene matches. The germline V gene has CDR1 MNHEY and CDR2 SVGAGI. This CDR3 is 14 amino acids long. CDR3 in DNA: TGTGCCAGCAGTTGGGGACAGGGGGAAGAGACCCAGTACTTC. Protein product: CASSWGQGEETQYF.

This chain joins TRBV7-2 and TRBJ1-1; a possible D gene is TRBD1 (5 bases). Germline loops: CDR1 SGHTA, CDR2 FQGNSA. The V gene lost 0 bases and the J gene lost 6 bases, with 11 bases spanning the gap. CDR3 length: 14 amino acids. The CDR3 loop reads CASSLAPGAPEAFF. The DNA for the CDR3 is TGTGCCAGCAGCTTAGCGCCTGGGGCCCCTGAAGCTTTCTTT. Full variable domain (rest looked up from reference TRBV7-2 and TRBJ1-1): GAGVSQSPSNKVTEKGKDVELRCDPISGHTALYWYRQSLGQGLEFLIYFQGNSAPDKSGLPSDRFSAERTGGSVSTLTIQRTQQEDSAVYLCASSLAPGAPEAFFGQGTRLTVV.

The rearrangement links TRBV6-5 to TRBJ2-1; D possibly corresponds to TRBD2 (5 bases). V shed 0 bases and J shed 5 bases, with 8 bases lying between them. Germline CDR1 is MNHEY and CDR2 is SVGAGI. This CDR3 is built from 14 residues. The CDR3 is CASSYSGVHNEQFF. For the CDR3, the DNA is TGTGCCAGCAGTTACTCGGGAGTCCACAATGAGCAGTTCTTC.

About this clone itself: Other DNA sequences within the sample encode an identical CDR3. V gene TRBV6-5 combines with J gene TRBJ2-7; 14 bases align to TRBD2. V shed 0 bases and J 4 bases; nucleotides not matched to a gene: 2. Looked up from germline, CDR1 is MNHEY and CDR2 is SVGAGI. The CDR3 length is 16 residues. CDR3 protein: CASSYSGTSGSYEQYF. CDR3 DNA: TGTGCCAGCAGTTACTCCGGGACTAGCGGGAGTTACGAGCAGTACTTC.

This chain uses TRBV30 with TRBJ1-5; perhaps TRBD1 as D (5 bases). The CDR3 consists of 16 residues. Germline CDR1 GTSNPN, CDR2 SVGIG (reference sequence). V was pared by 1 base and J by 0 bases, with 13 bases between. CDR3 sequence reads: CAWSGGDGYSNQPQHF. In nucleotides, the CDR3 is TGTGCCTGGAGTGGGGGGGACGGTTATAGCAATCAGCCCCAGCATTTT.

V usage is TRBV7-9 and J usage is TRBJ1-1, with D uncertain. The CDR3 contains 12 residues. Per the germline V gene, CDR1 is SEHNR and CDR2 is FQNEAQ (reference sequence). V was trimmed by 2 bases and J by 4 bases, leaving 5 bases between them. This CDR3 reads CASSLRSTEAFF. The CDR3, as DNA: TGTGCCAGCAGCTTAAGGAGCACTGAAGCTTTCTTT.

This clone occurred a few times. The chain joins TRBV6-5 to TRBJ2-7; TRBD1 aligns across 9 bases. CDR1 and CDR2 from the germline V gene are MNHEY and SVGAGI. V was clipped by 2 bases and J by 5 bases; unmatched bases: 7. The CDR3 runs to 15 residues. CDR3 amino acids: CASSYGQGIGHEQYF. CDR3 sequence (DNA): TGTGCCAGCAGTTACGGACAGGGGATCGGCCACGAGCAGTACTTC.

The chain recombines TRBV24-1 with TRBJ2-3; 11 bases map to TRBD2. Germline CDR1 is KGHDR and CDR2 is SFDVKD. The CDR3 sequence is 18 residues long. V trimming: 5 bases; J trimming: 5 bases; junction bases outside the gene matches: 14. The CDR3 here is CATSGNSGGAGSVDTQYF. The CDR3 region has the DNA TGTGCCACCAGTGGTAATAGCGGGGGGGCCGGATCCGTAGATACGCAGTATTTT.

This chain connects TRBV7-2 to TRBJ1-6; D uncertain. Germline V gene lookup returns CDR1 SGHTA and CDR2 FQGNSA. The CDR3 consists of 14 residues. V was shortened by 3 bases and J by 3 bases, with 6 bases between the two germline ends. CDR3 nucleotide sequence: TGTGCCAGCAGCTTCGGTTTCTATAATTCACCCCTCCACTTT. Translating it yields CASSFGFYNSPLHF.

This chain links TRBV19 with TRBJ2-1; 7 nucleotides align to TRBD2. CDR1 is LNHDA and CDR2 is SQIVND in the germline V gene (reference sequence). V dropped 1 base and J dropped 8; count of bases not matched to a gene: 11. The CDR3 is 16 residues long. The CDR3 here is CASSIVGDYLRDEQFF. Written as DNA, the CDR3 is TGTGCCAGTAGTATAGTAGGGGACTACCTTCGGGATGAGCAGTTCTTC.

The CDR3 reads CASSPIGGTNQPQHF. The CDR3 region has the DNA TGTGCCAGCAGTCCGATCGGGGGGACCAATCAGCCCCAGCATTTT. V usage is TRBV28 and J usage is TRBJ1-5, with D possibly matching TRBD1 (5 bases). The length of the CDR3 is 15 residues. Deletions cut 5 bases from V and 3 bases from J, with 14 bases between. The germline CDR1 and CDR2 sequences are MDHEN and SYDVKM.

The rearrangement links TRBV27 to TRBJ2-4; D may be TRBD2 (5 bases). CDR3 length equals 13 residues. Per the germline V gene, CDR1 is MNHEY and CDR2 is SMNVEV (reference sequence). V was shortened by 4 bases and J by 4 bases, with 8 bases between the two germline ends. CDR3 residues: CASSSGNKNIQYF. The CDR3, as DNA: TGTGCCAGCAGTTCCGGGAATAAAAACATTCAGTACTTC.

V usage is TRBV9 and J usage is TRBJ2-3, with a tentative D call TRBD2 (5 bases). This CDR3 comprises 15 residues. With 2 bases removed from V and 0 bases from J, the gap between germline ends came to 10 bases. The V gene's germline CDR1 is SGDLS and CDR2 YYNGEE. The CDR3 reads CASSVSGVSTDTQYF. The CDR3 nucleotides read TGTGCCAGCAGCGTCAGCGGAGTTAGCACAGATACGCAGTATTTT.

This clone was counted a single time. The chain links TRBV19 to TRBJ2-7; 8 nucleotides line up with TRBD1. V gave up 5 bases and J gave up 3 bases; unmatched junction bases: 6. This CDR3 spans 14 amino acids. Germline V gives CDR1 LNHDA, CDR2 SQIVND (reference sequence). In DNA form, the CDR3 reads TGTGCCAGTAGTCCCCGGACAGGGAGCTACGAGCAGTACTTC. It is translated as CASSPRTGSYEQYF.

This chain uses TRBV4-1 with TRBJ1-1; possibly TRBD1 for D (5 bases). The CDR3 totals 18 residues. CDR1 MGHRA and CDR2 YSYEKL come from the germline V gene. Trimming took 0 bases from V and 1 from J, leaving 18 bases between them. CDR3 in DNA: TGCGCCAGCAGCCAAGAAGGGGCGAGTTTGATTGGGAACACTGAAGCTTTCTTT. Protein product: CASSQEGASLIGNTEAFF.

The chain couples TRBV24-1 to TRBJ2-7; 8 bases map to TRBD1. The CDR3 has 15 amino acids. Germline loops: CDR1 KGHDR, CDR2 SFDVKD. V gave up 1 base and J gave up 6 bases; unmatched junction bases: 7. The CDR3 spells CATSDFRQGAGEQYF. DNA for the CDR3: TGTGCCACCAGTGATTTCAGGCAGGGGGCGGGCGAGCAGTACTTC.

This chain uses TRBV23-1 with TRBJ1-1; TRBD1 aligns across 10 bases. TRBV23-1 is an ORF, with its function uncertain. CDR3 size: 15 residues. V trimming: 5 bases; J trimming: 8 bases; junction bases outside the gene matches: 11. The DNA for the CDR3 is TGCGCCAGCAGTTCCAGACAGGGGGCAGTTTGGGAAGCTTTCTTT. Protein sequence: CASSSRQGAVWEAFF.

This chain connects TRBV6-5 to TRBJ1-1; D is perhaps TRBD1 (5 bases). Trimming took off 6 bases at V and 0 bases at J, with 11 bases between the two ends. Germline CDR1 is MNHEY and CDR2 is SVGAGI. This CDR3 comprises 14 residues. The CDR3 sequence is CASSFDRMNTEAFF. The CDR3 region has the DNA TGTGCCAGCAGCTTCGACAGAATGAACACTGAAGCTTTCTTT.

The gene calls are TRBV15 and TRBJ2-3; D perhaps matches TRBD2 (5 bases). The germline V and J ends were trimmed by 5 bases and 0 bases, with 18 bases remaining between them. The germline V gene encodes CDR1 LNHNV and CDR2 YYDKDF (reference sequence). The CDR3 runs to 17 residues. The CDR3 nucleotides are TGTGCCACCAGCCCAGAAGGGAGACGCCCTAGCACAGATACGCAGTATTTT. Protein sequence: CATSPEGRRPSTDTQYF. Full variable domain (remainder filled in from reference TRBV15 and TRBJ2-3): DAMVIQNPRYQVTQFGKPVTLSCSQTLNHNVMYWYQQKSSQAPKLLFHYYDKDFNNEADTPDNFQSRRPNTSFCFLDIRSPGLGDTAMYLCATSPEGRRPSTDTQYFGPGTRLTVL.

The chain employs TRBV28 and TRBJ1-3; D is unresolved. The germline V and J ends were trimmed by 1 base and 3 bases, with 4 bases remaining between them. Germline V lookup: CDR1 MDHEN, CDR2 SYDVKM. CDR3 length: 13 amino acids. The CDR3 loop is CASSLSYGNTIYF. The CDR3 region has the DNA TGTGCCAGCAGTTTATCTTATGGAAACACCATATATTTT.

V and J are TRBV6-5 and TRBJ2-3, with TRBD1 matching over 7 bases. The germline V gene has CDR1 MNHEY and CDR2 SVGAGI. J was trimmed by 4 bases and V by 3 bases; bases with no gene match: 10. CDR3 length equals 16 residues. Written as DNA, the CDR3 is TGTGCCAGCAGTTATGGGACAGCCGGAAACGCAGATACGCAGTATTTT. Translating it yields CASSYGTAGNADTQYF.

The chain uses TRBV7-3 and TRBJ2-1; a possible D gene is TRBD2 (6 bases). CDR1 is SGHTA and CDR2 is FQGTGA in the germline V gene. Trimming cost V 3 bases and J 4 bases, with 7 bases left between them. CDR3 size: 13 residues. CDR3 DNA: TGTGCCAGCAGCTTGGGACTTTACAATGAGCAGTTCTTC. Translated, it gives CASSLGLYNEQFF. Drawing the rest from reference TRBV7-3 and TRBJ2-1, the complete variable domain is GAGVSQTPSNKVTEKGKYVELRCDPISGHTALYWYRQSLGQGPEFLIYFQGTGAADDSGLPNDRFFAVRPEGSVSTLKIQRTERGDSAVYLCASSLGLYNEQFFGPGTRLTVL.

The chain uses TRBV3-1 (or the pseudogene TRBV3-2) and TRBJ2-1; 11 nucleotides agree with TRBD2. The CDR3 runs to 20 residues. Unmatched junction bases numbered 17, after V lost 4 bases and J lost 3 bases. In germline, CDR1 is LGHDT, CDR2 YNNKEL (reference sequence). CDR3 nucleotides: TGTGCCAGCAGCCGAGTCCGACTAGCGGGATATGAGGGGGTCTACAATGAGCAGTTCTTC. Its translation is CASSRVRLAGYEGVYNEQFF.

The genes are TRBV15 and TRBJ2-2; TRBD1 matches 9 bases. The CDR3 spans 16 residues. Losses at the gene ends were 7 bases for V and 5 bases for J; bases not matched to a gene: 11. Germline V CDR1 and CDR2: LNHNV, YYDKDF (reference sequence). The CDR3 protein is CATTPVDRGLTGELFF. CDR3 in DNA: TGTGCCACCACTCCTGTAGACAGGGGGTTAACCGGGGAGCTGTTTTTT. The whole variable domain, remainder taken from reference TRBV15 and TRBJ2-2, is DAMVIQNPRYQVTQFGKPVTLSCSQTLNHNVMYWYQQKSSQAPKLLFHYYDKDFNNEADTPDNFQSRRPNTSFCFLDIRSPGLGDTAMYLCATTPVDRGLTGELFFGEGSRLTVL.

This sequence joins TRBV19 and TRBJ1-1, with no clear D. The CDR3 consists of 15 residues. The V and J ends lost 3 bases and 7 bases respectively, with 18 bases between them. Germline CDR1 LNHDA, CDR2 SQIVND (reference sequence). The CDR3 coding sequence is TGTGCCAGTAGTATTGTTGGCAGTCTAGATGGTGAAGCTTTCTTT. The encoded protein is CASSIVGSLDGEAFF.

For the CDR3, the DNA is TGTGCCAGCAGTTACGGCGGGACAGGGGGTGTGCAGTACTTC. The encoded protein is CASSYGGTGGVQYF. The rearrangement joins TRBV6-5 to TRBJ2-7; 11 bases are shared with TRBD1. The CDR3 has 14 residues. V lost 2 bases and J lost 9; bases outside the gene matches: 6. Germline V lookup: CDR1 MNHEY, CDR2 SVGAGI.